This TCR beta chain came from a study of control samples from healthy donors and cancer patients. Germline loops: CDR1 SGDLS, CDR2 YYNGEE. Trimming removed 0 bases from V and 5 bases from J, with 10 bases in between. CDR3 length: 14 amino acids. Assay used: immunoSEQ multiplex PCR; TCRdb lists only in-frame clones, some missing. Here the sample spans more than 70,000 clones, just under 90% being singletons. This receptor was identified in a man between 60 and 70 years old with lung cancer. Sequences were obtained from PBMCs. The V call is TRBV9, the J call TRBJ2-3; D gene ambiguous. The CDR3 sequence: CASSVASRLDTQYF. The CDR3 nucleotides read TGTGCCAGCAGCGTAGCTTCGAGGTTAGATACGCAGTATTTT.